Sequencing of this TCR beta chain was carried out in a study of tumor-infiltrating lymphocytes in oesophageal squamous cell carcinoma. This clonotype appeared many times. TCRdb ran MiXCR on the PCR reads and lists one entry per CDR3 protein. This sample has about 22,000 distinct CDR3 sequences, with roughly a third found just once. The CDR3 loop spans 15 amino acids. Germline CDR1 reads LNHNV; CDR2 reads YYDKDF (reference sequence). V lost 5 bases and J 6 bases, leaving 19 bases between the germline ends. The receptor was isolated from a female donor with esophageal squamous cell carcinoma. Material: esophageal tumor tissue. This sequence joins TRBV15 and TRBJ2-5; D unclear. CDR3 loop: CATSPTTQERKTQYF. CDR3 DNA: TGTGCCACCAGCCCTACTACCCAGGAGAGAAAGACCCAGTACTTC. Using reference TRBV15 and TRBJ2-5 for the parts outside the CDR3, the full variable domain is DAMVIQNPRYQVTQFGKPVTLSCSQTLNHNVMYWYQQKSSQAPKLLFHYYDKDFNNEADTPDNFQSRRPNTSFCFLDIRSPGLGDTAMYLCATSPTTQERKTQYFGPGTRLLVL.